This entry lists 3 T cell receptor beta chains sequenced from one sample in a study of technical replicates of blood from four donors. Repertoires were generated with immunoSEQ multiplex PCR, while TCRdb's copy carries only in-frame clones and drops some. The sample gives about 76,000 clones, just over 85% of which show up once; approximately 5% is in the top ten. What was sequenced was PBMCs. The receptors originated from a human donor in good health. Some clones in this sample may be carry-over from other donors' samples.

The chain employs TRBV27 and TRBJ2-7, with 8 bases lining up with TRBD2. This CDR3 region has 15 residues. J was trimmed by 0 bases and V by 7 bases; bases with no gene match: 8. Germline V lookup: CDR1 MNHEY, CDR2 SMNVEV (reference sequence). The CDR3 loop is CASKLAGPSSYEQYF. The DNA for the CDR3 is TGTGCCAGCAAATTAGCGGGACCAAGCTCCTACGAGCAGTACTTC.

The chain employs TRBV7-8 and TRBJ2-2; 9 bases agree with TRBD1. CDR1 is SGHVS and CDR2 is FQNEAQ in the germline V gene. With 0 bases clipped from V and 8 bases from J, the junction kept 4 bases outside the gene matches. The CDR3 has 15 residues. CDR3: CASSLAGTGTGELFF. CDR3 coding DNA: TGTGCCAGCAGCTTAGCCGGGACAGGGACAGGGGAGCTGTTTTTT.

V usage is TRBV6-4 and J usage is TRBJ2-1, with a possible D match to TRBD2 (6 bases). The germline CDR1 and CDR2 sequences are MRHNA and SNTAGT. There are 14 residues in the CDR3. Trimming took 5 bases from V and 6 from J, leaving 14 bases between them. CDR3 nucleotides: TGTGCCAGCAGTCGGGAGCTAGCTCGCAATGAGCAGTTCTTC. Translating it yields CASSRELARNEQFF.